This record covers a single T cell receptor (beta chain). This clonotype has a count of ten or more. Its antigen remains undetermined. No much larger clone is present one base from it, and per-base qualities are unavailable. TCR beta CDR3 regions were amplified from RNA transcripts. The first round of RT-PCR for the TCR CDR3 was performed with the HTBI primer set and the Qiagen OneStep RT-PCR kit. A second multiplex PCR round built the libraries, followed by size selection and purification. Paired-end sequencing of the libraries was performed with 100 bp reads on an Illumina HiSeq2000. The source study handled its data this way. SOAPnuke was used to process the raw data, with reads discarded if the reads contained adapters or uncalled bases, had a mean Phred below 15, or lacked an exact constant-primer or identifier match. High-quality paired reads were merged with COPE v1.2.5, and unique nucleotide sequences were defined as clonotypes. MiTCR v1.1 was used to align clonotypes to the IMGT TRBV, TRBD and TRBJ reference segments. The analysis was restricted to V-J combinations with a frequency above 0.0001, which together covered 99% to 99.2% of the repertoires. A TCS score was defined as the ratio of F50 (clonal expansion) to E x V (chaos), with BLOSUM62-based TCRdist applied between CDR3 peptides within each V-J. Welch's t-statistics and random forest reduced roughly 500 V-J features to about 12, which were used in a naive Bayes classifier (R e1071). TCRdb trimmed the raw reads at Q25, called clones with MiXCR and kept productive beta chains. Every entry covers one CDR3 protein and lists the most common genes and DNA from its rows. The V and J calls reflect TCRdb's pipeline rather than the authors' work. The sample data list 600,000 or so distinct CDR3 sequences, and 13% to 15% of these were observed just once. The ten largest clones take up over 6% of the sample.

From the cysteine through the phenylalanine, the CDR3 covers 17 amino acids. Only the CDR3 DNA stays, 51 bases, in frame from base 1. CDR1 and CDR2 are drawn from the germline V gene: KGHDR, SFDVKD. The junction shows trimming of 9 bases on V and 6 bases on J, and the gene matches do not reach 13 bases of it. Ophthalmopathy patients had moderately to severely active disease, Clinical Activity Score of at least 3, NOSPECS grade of at least 4, and duration under 3 months. Exclusion was applied to patients with uncontrolled infections, other autoimmune diseases, pregnancy or lactation. Diagnoses were established on the basis of clinical symptoms, serum thyroxine and TRAb, thyroid ultrasound, and orbital computed tomography. Ficoll-Paque density gradient centrifugation was used to isolate PBMCs from about 9.4 ml of fresh peripheral blood. Trizol reagent was used to extract total RNA, and RNA quality was then checked on an Agilent 2100 Bioanalyzer.

The sample is drawn from a study of T cells in Graves' hyperthyroidism and ophthalmopathy (dated by TCRdb to 2018 to 2020). Concerning the study at large: Peripheral blood was sampled at the time of initial diagnosis, prior to any treatment. The paper describes TCR Vbeta CDR3 sequencing of 135 peripheral blood samples, made up of about 41 ophthalmopathy patients, over 70 hyperthyroidism patients and some 17 progressor patients. In several Graves' hyperthyroidism patients, the study also compared T-cell repertoires from thyroid tissue with T-cell repertoires from blood. To identify TCR V-J signatures that set the groups apart, the researchers used a discovery cohort of more than 95 patients, made up of roughly 45 with Graves' ophthalmopathy and 55 to 65 with stable Graves' hyperthyroidism. Whether ophthalmopathy could be predicted prospectively was tested in an independent validation cohort made up of approximately 19 hyperthyroidism patients plus 17 patients who later progressed to ophthalmopathy. Once sampling was done, hyperthyroidism patients were given methimazole at a starting dose of 30 mg daily, whereas ophthalmopathy patients were given high-dose intravenous methylprednisolone. The roughly 100 discovery patients were randomly split 7:3 into training and test sets. The investigation overall reported the following: In validation, progression to ophthalmopathy was predicted by the model with roughly 71% sensitivity and under 85% specificity, a median of approximately 7.1 months before onset. Sample size was not statistically predetermined, and blinding of investigators to group allocation was not performed. Most expanded thyroid clonotypes (frequency above 0.001) were also found in blood, which suggests that blood repertoires may mirror thyroid immune responses. A model built on a 13 V-J signature distinguished ophthalmopathy from stable hyperthyroidism, reaching about 88% sensitivity and under 84% specificity in cross-validation and 80%/75% in testing.

The TCR sequence derives from a woman aged 18-29 years with Graves' ophthalmopathy. The chain is encoded by TRBV24-1 joined to TRBJ2-3; 14 of the junction bases match TRBD2. Sequencing was done on a sample of blood. The CDR3 reads as follows: CATRPRLAGGPGDTQYF. The DNA sequence reads TGTGCCACCCGACCCAGACTAGCGGGAGGGCCAGGGGATACGCAGTATTTT.